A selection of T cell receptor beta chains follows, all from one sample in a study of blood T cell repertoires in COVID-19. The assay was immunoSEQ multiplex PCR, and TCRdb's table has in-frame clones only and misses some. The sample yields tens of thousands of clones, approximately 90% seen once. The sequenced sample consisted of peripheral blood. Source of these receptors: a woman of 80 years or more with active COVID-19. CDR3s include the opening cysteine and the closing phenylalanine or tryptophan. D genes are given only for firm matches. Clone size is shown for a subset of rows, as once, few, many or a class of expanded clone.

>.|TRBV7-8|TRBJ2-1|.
TGTGCCAGCAGCTTAGCGACAGCAAGTACTTTTAATGAGCAGTTCTTC
CASSLATASTFNEQFF
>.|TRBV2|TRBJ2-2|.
TGTGCCAGCAGTCCGATGCGCGAGCTGTTTTTT
CASSPMRELFF
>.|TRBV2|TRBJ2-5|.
TGTGCCAGCAGTGAAGTTTACCCAGCGGTACAAGAGACCCAGTACTTC
CASSEVYPAVQETQYF
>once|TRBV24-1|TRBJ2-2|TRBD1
TGTGCCACCAGTGACCTGGGACAGGGTATAAGGACCGGGGAGCTGTTTTTT
CATSDLGQGIRTGELFF
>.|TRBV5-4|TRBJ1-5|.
TGTGCCAGCAGCTTGAGGTTGGCCGATAACTATAGCAATCAGCCCCAGCATTTT
CASSLRLADNYSNQPQHF
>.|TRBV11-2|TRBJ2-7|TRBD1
TGTGCCAGCAGCAACCTAAGGACAGGTAAAGCCTACGAGCAGTACTTC
CASSNLRTGKAYEQYF
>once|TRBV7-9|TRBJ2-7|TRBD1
TGTGCCAGCAGCCCTCACAGGGACAGCTACGAGCAGTACTTC
CASSPHRDSYEQYF
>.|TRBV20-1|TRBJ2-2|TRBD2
TGCAGTGCTATTGACGGGAGGGCCGGCACCGGGGAGCTGTTTTTT
CSAIDGRAGTGELFF
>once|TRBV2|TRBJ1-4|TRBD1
TGTGCCAGCACCGACAGGGCGGGTGGGACTAATGAAAAACTGTTTTTT
CASTDRAGGTNEKLFF
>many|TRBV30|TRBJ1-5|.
TGTGCCTGGAGCACGGCGGGGGCCATCAGCAATCAGCCCCAGCATTTT
CAWSTAGAISNQPQHF
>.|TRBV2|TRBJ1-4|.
TGTGCCAGTACTAGGGGGTCGGGTGAAAAACTGTTTTTT
CASTRGSGEKLFF
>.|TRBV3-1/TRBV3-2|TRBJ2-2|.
TGTGCCAGCAGCCCTCGAGGAGGGGAGAACACCGGGGAGCTGTTTTTT
CASSPRGGENTGELFF
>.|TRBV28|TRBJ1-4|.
TGTGCCAGCAGTCCGCCGCCGGGACAAACTAATGAAAAACTGTTTTTT
CASSPPPGQTNEKLFF
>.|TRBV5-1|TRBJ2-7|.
TGCGCCAGCAGCCCGAGAGGGGGATTCGACGAGCAGTACTTC
CASSPRGGFDEQYF
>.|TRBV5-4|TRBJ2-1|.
TGTGCCAGCAGCCCCGGGACGGGGGACTCCTACAATGAGCAGTTCTTC
CASSPGTGDSYNEQFF
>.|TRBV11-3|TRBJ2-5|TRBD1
TGTGCCAGCAGCTTAGAAGGGCCCGGGACAGGGCAAGAGACCCAGTACTTC
CASSLEGPGTGQETQYF
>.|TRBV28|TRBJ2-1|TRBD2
TGTGCCAGCGCCGACGGGAGGAGGACAATTGAGCAGTTCTTC
CASADGRRTIEQFF
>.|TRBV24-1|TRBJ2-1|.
TGTGCCACCAGTGATTCCCCTGGGGGGACCTATTACAATGAGCAGTTCTTC
CATSDSPGGTYYNEQFF
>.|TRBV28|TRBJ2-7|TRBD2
TGTGCCACCAGGACTAGCGGCTACGAGCAGTACTTC
CATRTSGYEQYF
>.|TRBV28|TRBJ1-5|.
TGTGCCAGCAGTTCGAACAGGGGCAATCAGCCCCAGCATTTT
CASSSNRGNQPQHF
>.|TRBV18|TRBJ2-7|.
TGTGCCAGCTCATGGTCCCCTAGCGCCTACGAGCAGTACTTC
CASSWSPSAYEQYF
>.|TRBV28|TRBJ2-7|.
TGTGCCAGCAGGGGGGGGACACTTTACGAGCAGTACTTC
CASRGGTLYEQYF
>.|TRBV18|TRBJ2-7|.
TGTGCCAGCTCACCCCCTAGCTCCTACGAGCAGTACTTC
CASSPPSSYEQYF
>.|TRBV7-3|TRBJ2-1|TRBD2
TGTGCCAGCAGCTCCCTGACTAGCGGCGATGAGCAGTTCTTC
CASSSLTSGDEQFF
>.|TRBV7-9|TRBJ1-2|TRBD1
TGTGCCAGCAGCTTAGGACAGGGTGGCGGCTACACCTTC
CASSLGQGGGYTF
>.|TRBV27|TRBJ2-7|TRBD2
TGTGCCAGCAGACTCCGTCGACTAGCGGGAGGGCCGGGTCACGAGCAGTACTTC
CASRLRRLAGGPGHEQYF
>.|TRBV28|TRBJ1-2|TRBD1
TGTGCCAGCAGTTCACAGGGGGTTAACTATGGCTACACCTTC
CASSSQGVNYGYTF
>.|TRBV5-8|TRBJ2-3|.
TGTGCCAGCAGCTTGGAACTAGCTCACACAGATACGCAGTATTTT
CASSLELAHTDTQYF
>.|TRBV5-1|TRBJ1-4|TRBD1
TGCGCCAGCAGCTTCACAGGGGAGAATGAAAAACTGTTTTTT
CASSFTGENEKLFF
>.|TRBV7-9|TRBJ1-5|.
TGTGCCAGCAGCTCAGATCATGAACGAAATCAGCCCCAGCATTTT
CASSSDHERNQPQHF
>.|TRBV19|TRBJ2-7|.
TGTGCCAGTAGTATAGGGGGGGACGCCTACGAGCAGTACTTC
CASSIGGDAYEQYF
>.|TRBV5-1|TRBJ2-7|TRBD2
TGCGCCAGCAGCTTACTAGCGGGAGGCCCCTACGAGCAGTACTTC
CASSLLAGGPYEQYF
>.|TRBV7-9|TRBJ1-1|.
TGTGCCAGCAGCTTAGCACGAACCACATCTGCGTGGGGGGACACTGAAGCTTTCTTT
CASSLARTTSAWGDTEAFF
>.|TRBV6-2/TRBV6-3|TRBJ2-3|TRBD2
TGTGCCAGCAGCCTGGGAGTTACTAGCGAGGGAGGAGGCAGCACAGATACGCAGTATTTT
CASSLGVTSEGGGSTDTQYF
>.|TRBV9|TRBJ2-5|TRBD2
TGTGCCAGCAGCCTAGCGGGATCCCAAGAGACCCAGTACTTC
CASSLAGSQETQYF
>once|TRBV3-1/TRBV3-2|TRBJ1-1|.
TGTGCCAGCAGCCAAGATTCCTTGGCCCGGACAGAACCTGTGAACACTGAAGCTTTCTTT
CASSQDSLARTEPVNTEAFF
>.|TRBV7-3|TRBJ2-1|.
TGTGCCAGCAGCCCCGGGACTGCTAATGAGCAGTTCTTC
CASSPGTANEQFF
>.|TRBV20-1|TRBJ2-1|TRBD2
TGCAGTGCTAGTGGGACTAGCGGGAGGAAGCCCTACAATGAGCAGTTCTTC
CSASGTSGRKPYNEQFF
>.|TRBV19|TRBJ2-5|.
TGTGCCAGTAGTAGCTTAGCGGTCCAAGAGACCCAGTACTTC
CASSSLAVQETQYF
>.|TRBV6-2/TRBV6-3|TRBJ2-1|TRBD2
TGTGCCAGCAGTTACTTACCTAGCGGGAGGGTACAGTGGAATGAGCAGTTCTTC
CASSYLPSGRVQWNEQFF
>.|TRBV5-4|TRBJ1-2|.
TGTGCCAGCAGTTCTCGGGTCACTAACTATGGCTACACCTTC
CASSSRVTNYGYTF
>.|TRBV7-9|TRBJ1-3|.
TGTGCCAGCAGCTTCAGGGGCGTCGGCCGTGGCTCTGGAAACACCATATATTTT
CASSFRGVGRGSGNTIYF
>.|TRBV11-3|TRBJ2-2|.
TGTGCCAGCAGCTTGCGATCCGGGGAGCTGTTTTTT
CASSLRSGELFF
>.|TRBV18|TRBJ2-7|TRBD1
TGTGCCAGCTCACTCGACAGGGGCCCAAGGTACGAGCAGTACTTC
CASSLDRGPRYEQYF
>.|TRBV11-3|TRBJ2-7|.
TGTGCCAGCAGCTTACCCAGTCTACAGGGTGAAGGTTACGAGCAGTACTTC
CASSLPSLQGEGYEQYF
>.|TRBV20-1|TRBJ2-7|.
TGCAGTGCTACGGGGAATGAGCAGTACTTC
CSATGNEQYF
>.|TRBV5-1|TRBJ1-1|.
TGCGCCAGCAGCTTGGACCCAGGAGGAATTACCAACACTGAAGCTTTCTTT
CASSLDPGGITNTEAFF
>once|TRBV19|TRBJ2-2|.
TGTGCCAGTAGTATACTACCGACAGGTGTCACCGGGGAGCTGTTTTTT
CASSILPTGVTGELFF
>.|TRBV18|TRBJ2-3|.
TGTGCCAGCTCACCAGGGGGAGGCCGCACAGATACGCAGTATTTT
CASSPGGGRTDTQYF
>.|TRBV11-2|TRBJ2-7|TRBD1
TGTGCCAGCAGCTTAGGTTTGCAGGGGGCGGTCGAGCAGTACTTC
CASSLGLQGAVEQYF
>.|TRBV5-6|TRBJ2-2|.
TGTGCCAGCAGCTTGCTAGGATACACCGGGGAGCTGTTTTTT
CASSLLGYTGELFF
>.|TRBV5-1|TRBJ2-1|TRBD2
TGCGCCAGCAGCTCCCAGGGACTAGCGGGAGGGCCCTCCTACAATGAGCAGTTCTTC
CASSSQGLAGGPSYNEQFF